The 22 T cell receptor beta chains in this list originate from one sample, sequenced in a study of T cell changes during pregnancy in multiple sclerosis. Sequencing used immunoSEQ multiplex PCR; TCRdb keeps in-frame clones, though not all of them. Counted here are approximately 90,000 clones, 92% occurring once; the ten biggest clones make up more than 2%. The sample was peripheral blood, taken after pregnancy. The receptors stem from a female donor with multiple sclerosis, enrolled in a pregnancy study.

This clone appeared a few times. CDR3 residues: CASSLDAATNEKLFF. The CDR3 region has the DNA TGCGCCAGCAGCTTGGATGCAGCAACTAATGAAAAACTGTTTTTT. The V and J genes are TRBV5-1 and TRBJ1-4; D gene unclear. The CDR3 spans 15 residues. Between the trimmed V and J ends, which lost 0 bases and 0 bases, there was a span of 6 bases. Germline V CDR1 and CDR2: SGHRS, YFSETQ.

For the CDR3, the DNA is TGTGCCAGCACCCCAGGGTCCTACGAGCAGTACTTC. Translation: CASTPGSYEQYF. The V call is TRBV11-2, the J call TRBJ2-7, with D possibly matching TRBD1 (5 bases). This CDR3 is 12 amino acids long. V was trimmed by 7 bases and J by 1 base, leaving 8 bases between them. The germline V gene encodes CDR1 SGHAT and CDR2 FQNNGV.

The V call is TRBV2, the J call TRBJ1-2; 7 bases are shared with TRBD1. J lost 6 bases, V lost 4 bases, and 2 bases had no gene match. This CDR3 spans 12 amino acids. CDR1 SNHLY and CDR2 FYNNEI come from the germline V gene. DNA for the CDR3: TGTGCCAGCAGTGGACAGGGAGATGGCTACACCTTC. Protein product: CASSGQGDGYTF.

The chain recombines TRBV7-2 with TRBJ2-2; D gene unclear. The V gene lost 1 base and the J gene lost 5 bases, with 8 bases spanning the gap. Per germline, CDR1 SGHTA and CDR2 FQGNSA. This CDR3 has 14 residues. In DNA, the CDR3 is TGTGCCAGCAGCTTAGTTCCCATTACCGGGGAGCTGTTTTTT. Protein sequence: CASSLVPITGELFF. The full variable domain, with the rest looked up from reference TRBV7-2 and TRBJ2-2, is GAGVSQSPSNKVTEKGKDVELRCDPISGHTALYWYRQSLGQGLEFLIYFQGNSAPDKSGLPSDRFSAERTGGSVSTLTIQRTQQEDSAVYLCASSLVPITGELFFGEGSRLTVL.

The V call is TRBV5-1, the J call TRBJ2-5, with 8 bases lining up with TRBD2. Trimming cost V 4 bases and J 1 base; bases outside gene matches: 6. Germline loops: CDR1 SGHRS, CDR2 YFSETQ. There are 15 residues in the CDR3. In nucleotides, the CDR3 is TGCGCCAGCAGCACAACTAGCGGAACCCAAGAGACCCAGTACTTC. Its translation is CASSTTSGTQETQYF.

This chain joins TRBV9 and TRBJ2-5, with a possible D match to TRBD2 (5 bases). Trimming took 0 bases from V and 5 from J, leaving 20 bases between them. This CDR3 is built from 17 residues. Germline loops: CDR1 SGDLS, CDR2 YYNGEE. The CDR3 DNA is TGTGCCAGCAGCGTAGCTTTTGGTATTGAGGGCGGGGAGACCCAGTACTTC. Its translation: CASSVAFGIEGGETQYF.

V usage is TRBV6-5 and J usage is TRBJ2-2; 7 nucleotides align to TRBD2. V shed 8 bases and J 0 bases; nucleotides not matched to a gene: 6. Germline CDR1 and CDR2: MNHEY and SVGAGI. There are 15 residues in the CDR3. The CDR3 DNA follows: TGTGCCAGCCAACTCCTAGCGGCGAACACCGGGGAGCTGTTTTTT. Its translation is CASQLLAANTGELFF.

The chain is built from TRBV19 and TRBJ1-5, with D possibly being TRBD1 (5 bases). CDR3 size: 15 residues. Germline CDR1 and CDR2: LNHDA and SQIVND (reference sequence). Trimming stripped 7 bases from V and 1 base from J, with 14 bases between. DNA for the CDR3: TGTGCCAGTAATACGTGGGGGGAGAGCAATCAGCCCCAGCATTTT. Translating it yields CASNTWGESNQPQHF.

J is TRBJ2-7 and V is TRBV6-1; 7 bases align to TRBD2. Trimming cost V 4 bases and J 3 bases; bases outside gene matches: 18. The length of the CDR3 is 18 residues. The germline V gene has CDR1 MNHNS and CDR2 SASEGT. CDR3 residues: CASSVRLGIRGDGYEQYF. CDR3 coding DNA: TGTGCCAGCAGTGTAAGGCTCGGTATTCGGGGGGACGGCTACGAGCAGTACTTC.

This clone was counted once. The V call is TRBV29-1, the J call TRBJ1-1; no reliable D call. V shed 6 bases and J shed 1 base, with 9 bases lying between them. There are 12 residues in the CDR3. Germline V gene sequence: CDR1 SQVTM, CDR2 ANQGSEA. For the CDR3, the DNA is TGCAGCGTGAGGCTTGGGAACACTGAAGCTTTCTTT. Translating gives CSVRLGNTEAFF.

The chain is built from TRBV7-2 and TRBJ1-1; D is possibly TRBD1 (6 bases). The CDR3 length is 13 residues. Germline V gene sequence: CDR1 SGHTA, CDR2 FQGNSA. V gave up 4 bases and J gave up 6 bases, with 12 bases separating them. In nucleotides, the CDR3 is TGTGCCAGCAGCTCCCGAGGGGGTCCTGAAGCTTTCTTT. Translation: CASSSRGGPEAFF.

This clone was counted a single time. The rearrangement links TRBV2 to TRBJ2-7, with 7 bases fitting TRBD2. Germline CDR1 and CDR2: SNHLY and FYNNEI. The trim removed 3 bases at V and 4 bases at J, leaving 6 bases unmatched. The CDR3 loop spans 14 amino acids. CDR3 loop: CASSDAGEGYEQYF. CDR3 bases: TGTGCCAGCAGTGACGCGGGAGAGGGGTACGAGCAGTACTTC.

The genes are TRBV4-3 and TRBJ1-2; no clear D gene. CDR1 LGHNA and CDR2 YSLEER come from the germline V gene. Trimming pared 1 base from V and 0 bases from J, leaving 6 bases between. The CDR3 totals 14 residues. DNA of the CDR3: TGCGCCAGCAGCCAAGTACCAGCTAACTATGGCTACACCTTC. Translation: CASSQVPANYGYTF.

This chain joins TRBV18 and TRBJ2-7, with a weak D call TRBD2 (6 bases). V was shortened by 4 bases and J by 2 bases, with 15 bases between the two germline ends. CDR3 length equals 15 residues. Per germline, CDR1 KGHSH and CDR2 LQKENI. In DNA, the CDR3 is TGTGCCAGCTCACTGGCCGGGACTTTAACCTACGAGCAGTACTTC. Residues: CASSLAGTLTYEQYF.

The CDR3 DNA reads as TGTGCCAGCAGCGCGAGTTGGACTAATGAAAAACTGTTTTTT. Translation gives CASSASWTNEKLFF. The chain couples TRBV6-5 to TRBJ1-4; D not resolved. Looked up from germline, CDR1 is MNHEY and CDR2 is SVGAGI. This CDR3 contains 14 residues. Trimming removed 6 bases from V and 2 bases from J, with 10 bases in between.

This clone was picked up one time. The chain has TRBV14 and TRBJ1-3; 7 nucleotides align to TRBD1. The CDR3 length is 16 residues. Germline lookup yields CDR1 SGHDN and CDR2 FVKESK. Trimming at V came to 4 bases and at J to 2 bases, leaving 8 bases not matched to a gene. CDR3 nucleotide sequence: TGTGCCAGCAGCCCAATGGACAGGCGGCCTGGAAACACCATATATTTT. Amino acids: CASSPMDRRPGNTIYF.

The genes are TRBV10-3 and TRBJ2-1; D is perhaps TRBD2 (5 bases). With 6 bases removed from V and 4 bases from J, the gap between germline ends came to 16 bases. The length of the CDR3 is 15 residues. Germline V lookup: CDR1 ENHRY, CDR2 SYGVKD. DNA for the CDR3: TGTGCCATCAGAGTTACTAGGGATTTATACAATGAGCAGTTCTTC. Its protein is CAIRVTRDLYNEQFF.

This sequence joins TRBV19 and TRBJ2-1, with 10 bases aligning to TRBD2. The CDR3 is 15 amino acids. Germline values: CDR1 LNHDA, CDR2 SQIVND (reference sequence). The ends lost 5 bases at V and 8 bases at J; junction bases unmatched: 9. Written as DNA, the CDR3 is TGTGCCAGTAGTCTTACTAGCGGGGAATTCGATGAGCAGTTCTTC. Protein: CASSLTSGEFDEQFF.

This clone was observed once. CDR3 loop: CSATYSYEQYF. As DNA, the CDR3 is TGCAGTGCTACCTACTCCTACGAGCAGTACTTC. V and J are TRBV20-1 and TRBJ2-7, with no clear D. The germline V and J ends were trimmed by 4 bases and 0 bases, with 4 bases remaining between them. In germline, CDR1 is DFQATT, CDR2 SNEGSKA (reference sequence). The CDR3 totals 11 residues.

J is TRBJ2-4 and V is TRBV6-1; D may be TRBD1 (6 bases). CDR3 size: 14 residues. Germline assignment: CDR1 MNHNS and CDR2 SASEGT. Trimming removed 6 bases at V and 7 bases at J, with 16 bases between. The CDR3 loop is CASRETGFNNIQYF. The CDR3 DNA reads TGTGCCAGCAGAGAAACAGGGTTCAACAACATTCAGTACTTC.

The chain employs TRBV14 and TRBJ2-1; 7 nucleotides agree with TRBD2. After removal of 3 bases from V and 4 bases from J, the junction contained 6 bases not matched to a gene. The V gene's germline CDR1 is SGHDN and CDR2 FVKESK. This CDR3 comprises 15 residues. The CDR3 DNA reads as TGTGCCAGCAGCCAGCTTTCTAGCGGATACAATGAGCAGTTCTTC. Translated, it gives CASSQLSSGYNEQFF.

The chain employs TRBV2 and TRBJ2-5, with 7 nucleotides matching TRBD1. The CDR3 has 14 residues. Trimming at V came to 6 bases and at J to 4 bases, leaving 8 bases not matched to a gene. Germline V CDR1 and CDR2: SNHLY, FYNNEI. This CDR3 reads CASSEGALRETQYF. In DNA form, the CDR3 reads TGTGCCAGCAGCGAGGGGGCGCTAAGAGAGACCCAGTACTTC.